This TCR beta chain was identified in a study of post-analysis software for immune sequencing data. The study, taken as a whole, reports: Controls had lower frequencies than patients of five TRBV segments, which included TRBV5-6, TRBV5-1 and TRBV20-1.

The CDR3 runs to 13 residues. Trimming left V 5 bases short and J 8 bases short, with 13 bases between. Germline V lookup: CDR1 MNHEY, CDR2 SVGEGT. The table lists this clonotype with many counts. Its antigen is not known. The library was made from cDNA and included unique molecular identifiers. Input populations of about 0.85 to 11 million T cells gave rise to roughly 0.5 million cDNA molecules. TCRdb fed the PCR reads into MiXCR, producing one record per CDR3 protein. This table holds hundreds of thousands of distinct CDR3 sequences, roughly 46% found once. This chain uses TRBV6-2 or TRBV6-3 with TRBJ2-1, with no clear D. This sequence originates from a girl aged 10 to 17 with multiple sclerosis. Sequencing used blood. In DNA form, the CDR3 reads TGTGCCAGCAGTACCCCGATGGTAGATGAGCAGTTCTTC. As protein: CASSTPMVDEQFF.